These T cell receptor beta chains were read from a single sample in a study of graft-versus-host responses after intestinal transplantation. These receptors lack a known antigen. TCRdb keeps only in-frame clones here, not all; method: immunoSEQ multiplex PCR. The sample lists tens of thousands of clones; under 95% were seen once. The specimen was unstimulated CD8+ T cells sorted from spleen or lymph node cells, collected before intestinal transplant. The receptors here all came from a human donor who received an intestinal transplant. Both conserved end residues are part of each CDR3. Clone size is shown for a subset of rows, as once, few, many or a class of expanded clone.

V gene	J gene	clone size	CDR3 protein
TRBV29-1	TRBJ1-1	.	CSVGQHYEAFF
TRBV4-3	TRBJ2-3	.	CASSQEGPDTQYF
TRBV27	TRBJ1-2	once	CASSLWAGGSYGYTF
TRBV5-1	TRBJ1-1	.	CASSLGTGGFHTEAFF
TRBV5-6	TRBJ1-1	.	CASTPGRVNTEAFF
TRBV6-5	TRBJ1-2	.	CASSYGDSYGYTF
TRBV27	TRBJ2-1	.	CASSHLAGNEQFF
TRBV19	TRBJ2-5	.	CASSIAHSQETQYF
TRBV30	TRBJ1-6	.	CAWTFGQGKRSPLHF
TRBV11-2	TRBJ2-3	.	CASSPPGTQMEDTQYF
TRBV30	TRBJ2-1	.	CAWRTGVGLNEQFF
TRBV5-6	TRBJ2-2	.	CASSLGQYTGELFF
TRBV13	TRBJ2-3	.	CASSGPGQRTDTQYF
TRBV4-3	TRBJ2-1	.	CASKAVAGAYNEQFF
TRBV6-4	TRBJ1-4	.	CASSVSFRGGLYRFEKLFF
TRBV19	TRBJ2-1	.	CASSIDRTGNYNEQFF
TRBV11-2	TRBJ2-3	.	CASSFGGRSTDTQYF
TRBV30	TRBJ2-7	.	CAWSVGGGYEQYF
TRBV7-8	TRBJ1-5	.	CASSFPNQPQHF